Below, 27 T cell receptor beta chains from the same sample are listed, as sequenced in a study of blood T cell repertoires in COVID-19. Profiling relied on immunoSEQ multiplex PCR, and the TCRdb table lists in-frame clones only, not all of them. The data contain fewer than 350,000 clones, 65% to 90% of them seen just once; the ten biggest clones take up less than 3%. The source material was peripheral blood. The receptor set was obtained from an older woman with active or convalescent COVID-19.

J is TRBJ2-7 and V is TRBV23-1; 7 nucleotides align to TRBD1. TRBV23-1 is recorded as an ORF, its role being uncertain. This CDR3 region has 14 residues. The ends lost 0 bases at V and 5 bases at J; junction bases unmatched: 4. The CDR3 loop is CASSQSKRGHEQYF. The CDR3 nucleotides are TGCGCCAGCAGTCAATCGAAAAGGGGGCACGAGCAGTACTTC.

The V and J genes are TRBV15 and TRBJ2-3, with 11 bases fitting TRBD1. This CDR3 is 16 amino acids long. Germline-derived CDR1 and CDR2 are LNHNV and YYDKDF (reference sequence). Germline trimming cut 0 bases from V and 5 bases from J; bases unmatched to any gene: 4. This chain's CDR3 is CATSRDRTGGRDTQYF. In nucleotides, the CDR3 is TGTGCCACCAGCAGAGATAGGACAGGGGGCAGAGATACGCAGTATTTT.

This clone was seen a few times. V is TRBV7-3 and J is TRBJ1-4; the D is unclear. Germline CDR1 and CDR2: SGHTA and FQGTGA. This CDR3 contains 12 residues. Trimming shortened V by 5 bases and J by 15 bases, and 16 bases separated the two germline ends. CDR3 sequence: CASSERAGSLFF. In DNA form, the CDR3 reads TGTGCCAGCAGCGAGCGCGCCGGCTCCTTGTTTTTT.

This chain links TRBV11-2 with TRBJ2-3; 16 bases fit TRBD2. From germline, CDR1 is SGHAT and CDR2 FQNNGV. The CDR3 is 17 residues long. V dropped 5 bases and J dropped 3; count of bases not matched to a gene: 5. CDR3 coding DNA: TGTGCCAGCAGCGTAGCGGGACTAGCGGGGGGGACAGATACGCAGTATTTT. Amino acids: CASSVAGLAGGTDTQYF.

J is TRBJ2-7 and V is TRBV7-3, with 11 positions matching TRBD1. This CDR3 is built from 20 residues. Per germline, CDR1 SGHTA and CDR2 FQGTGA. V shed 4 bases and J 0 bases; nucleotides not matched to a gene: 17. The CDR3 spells CASSSTSHWDRGVPSYEQYF. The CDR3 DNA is TGTGCCAGCAGCTCAACATCACATTGGGACAGGGGGGTACCCTCCTACGAGCAGTACTTC.

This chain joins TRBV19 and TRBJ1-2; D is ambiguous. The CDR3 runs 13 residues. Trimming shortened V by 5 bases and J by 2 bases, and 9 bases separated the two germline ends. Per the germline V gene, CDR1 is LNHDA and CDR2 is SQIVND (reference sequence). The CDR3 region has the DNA TGTGCCAGTAGTGCACAGCTAAACTATGGCTACACCTTC. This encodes CASSAQLNYGYTF.

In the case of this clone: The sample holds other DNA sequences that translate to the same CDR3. This CDR3 is CASSQVPGRETQYF. The DNA of the CDR3 is TGTGCCAGCAGCCAAGTGCCGGGGAGAGAGACCCAGTACTTC. The chain combines TRBV3-1 (or the pseudogene TRBV3-2) with TRBJ2-5; D is possibly TRBD2 (5 bases). The CDR3 covers 14 residues. Germline CDR1 and CDR2: LGHDT and YNNKEL (reference sequence). V was pared by 1 base and J by 4 bases, with 10 bases between.

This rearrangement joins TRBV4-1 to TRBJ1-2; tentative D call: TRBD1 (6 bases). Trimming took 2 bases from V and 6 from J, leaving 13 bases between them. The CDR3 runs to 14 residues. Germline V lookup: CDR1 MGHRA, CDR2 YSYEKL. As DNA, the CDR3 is TGCGCCAGCAGCCAAATTTACAGGGTGGATGGCTACACCTTC. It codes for CASSQIYRVDGYTF.

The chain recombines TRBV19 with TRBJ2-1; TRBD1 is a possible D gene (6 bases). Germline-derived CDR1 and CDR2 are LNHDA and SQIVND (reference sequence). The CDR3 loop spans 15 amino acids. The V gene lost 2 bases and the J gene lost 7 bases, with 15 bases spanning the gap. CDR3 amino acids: CASSIQGNGGNEQFF. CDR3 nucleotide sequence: TGTGCCAGTAGTATACAGGGGAACGGTGGTAATGAGCAGTTCTTC. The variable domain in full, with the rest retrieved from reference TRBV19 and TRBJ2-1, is DGGITQSPKYLFRKEGQNVTLSCEQNLNHDAMYWYRQDPGQGLRLIYYSQIVNDFQKGDIAEGYSVSREKKESFPLTVTSAQKNPTAFYLCASSIQGNGGNEQFFGPGTRLTVL.

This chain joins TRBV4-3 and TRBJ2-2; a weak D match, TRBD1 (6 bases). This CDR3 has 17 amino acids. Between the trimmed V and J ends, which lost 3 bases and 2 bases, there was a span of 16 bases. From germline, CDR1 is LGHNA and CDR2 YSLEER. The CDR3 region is CASSQARGGGNTGELFF. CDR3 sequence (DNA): TGCGCCAGCAGCCAGGCCCGAGGGGGTGGCAACACCGGGGAGCTGTTTTTT.

The CDR3 here is CASSVTGPTYEQYF. The CDR3 nucleotides read TGTGCCAGTAGTGTCACGGGTCCCACCTACGAGCAGTACTTC. The V gene is TRBV19, the J gene TRBJ2-7; D gene unclear. Trimming shortened V by 5 bases and J by 2 bases, and 13 bases separated the two germline ends. The CDR3 is 14 amino acids. Per germline, CDR1 LNHDA and CDR2 SQIVND (reference sequence).

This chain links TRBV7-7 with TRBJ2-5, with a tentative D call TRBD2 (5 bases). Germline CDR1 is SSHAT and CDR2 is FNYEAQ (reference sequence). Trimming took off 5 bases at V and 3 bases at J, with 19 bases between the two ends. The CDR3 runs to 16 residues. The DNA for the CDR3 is TGTGCCAGCAGCACCGGGTGGGGAGCTACTAAAGAGACCCAGTACTTC. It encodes CASSTGWGATKETQYF. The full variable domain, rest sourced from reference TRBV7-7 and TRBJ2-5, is GAGVSQSPRYKVTKRGQDVTLRCDPISSHATLYWYQQALGQGPEFLTYFNYEAQPDKSGLPSDRFSAERPEGSISTLTIQRTEQRDSAMYRCASSTGWGATKETQYFGPGTRLLVL.

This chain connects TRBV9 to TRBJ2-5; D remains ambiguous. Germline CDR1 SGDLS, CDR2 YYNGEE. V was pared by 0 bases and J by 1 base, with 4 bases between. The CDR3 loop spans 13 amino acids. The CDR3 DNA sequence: TGTGCCAGCAGCGTAGGAGCCCAAGAGACCCAGTACTTC. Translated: CASSVGAQETQYF.

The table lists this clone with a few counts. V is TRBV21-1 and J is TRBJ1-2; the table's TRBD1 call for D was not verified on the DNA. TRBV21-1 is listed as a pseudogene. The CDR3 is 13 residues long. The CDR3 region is CASSKTPGGGYTF. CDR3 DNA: TGTGCCAGCAGCAAGACCCCAGGGGGCGGCTACACCTTC.

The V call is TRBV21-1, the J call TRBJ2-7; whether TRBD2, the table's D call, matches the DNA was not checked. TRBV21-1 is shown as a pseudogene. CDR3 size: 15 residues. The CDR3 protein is CASSKGGGIDYEQYF. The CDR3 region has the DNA TGTGCCAGCAGCAAAGGGGGGGGTATCGACTACGAGCAGTACTTC.

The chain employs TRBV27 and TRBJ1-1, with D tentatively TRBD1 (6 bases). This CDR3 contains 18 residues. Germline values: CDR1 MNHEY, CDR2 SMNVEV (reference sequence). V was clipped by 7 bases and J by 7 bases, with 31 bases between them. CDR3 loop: CASNKRGRGARNISEAFF. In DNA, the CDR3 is TGTGCCAGCAACAAAAGGGGCCGGGGGGCTCGGAATATCAGTGAAGCTTTCTTT.

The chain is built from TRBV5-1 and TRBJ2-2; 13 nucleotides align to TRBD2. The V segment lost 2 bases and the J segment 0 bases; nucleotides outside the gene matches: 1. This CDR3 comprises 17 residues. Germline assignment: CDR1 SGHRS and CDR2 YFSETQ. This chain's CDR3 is CASSLLAGGTNTGELFF. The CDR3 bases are TGCGCCAGCAGCTTACTAGCGGGGGGGACGAACACCGGGGAGCTGTTTTTT.

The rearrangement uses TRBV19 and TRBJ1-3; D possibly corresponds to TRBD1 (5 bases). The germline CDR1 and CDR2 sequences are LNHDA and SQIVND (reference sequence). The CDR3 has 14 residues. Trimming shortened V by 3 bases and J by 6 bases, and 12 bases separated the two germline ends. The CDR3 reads CASSMDIFQNTIYF. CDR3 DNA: TGTGCCAGTAGTATGGACATCTTCCAAAACACCATATATTTT.

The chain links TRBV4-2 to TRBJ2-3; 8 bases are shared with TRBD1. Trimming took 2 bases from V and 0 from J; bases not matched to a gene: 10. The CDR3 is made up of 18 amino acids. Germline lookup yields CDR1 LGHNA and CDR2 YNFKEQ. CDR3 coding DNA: TGTGCCAGCAGCCAATCTTCTCAGGGGGCGTCTAGCACAGATACGCAGTATTTT. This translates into CASSQSSQGASSTDTQYF.

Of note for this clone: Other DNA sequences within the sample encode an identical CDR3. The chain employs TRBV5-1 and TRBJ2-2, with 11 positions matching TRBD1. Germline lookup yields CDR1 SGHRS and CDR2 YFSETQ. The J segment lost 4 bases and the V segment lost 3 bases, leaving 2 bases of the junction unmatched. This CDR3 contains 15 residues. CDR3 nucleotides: TGCGCCAGCAGCTCGGGACAGGGGGGCACCGGGGAGCTGTTTTTT. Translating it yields CASSSGQGGTGELFF.

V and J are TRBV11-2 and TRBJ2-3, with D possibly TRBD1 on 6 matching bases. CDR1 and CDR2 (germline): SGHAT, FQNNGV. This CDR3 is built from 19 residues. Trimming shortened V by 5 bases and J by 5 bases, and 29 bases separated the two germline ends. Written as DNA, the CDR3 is TGTGCCAGCAGCCCATCTTCAGGGGTTGGGCGGCCACGGAAAGATACGCAGTATTTT. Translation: CASSPSSGVGRPRKDTQYF.

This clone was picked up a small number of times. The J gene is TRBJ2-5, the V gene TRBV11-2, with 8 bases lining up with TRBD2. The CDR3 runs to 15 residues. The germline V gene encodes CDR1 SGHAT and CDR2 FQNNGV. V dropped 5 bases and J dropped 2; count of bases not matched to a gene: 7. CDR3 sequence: CASSHVSGAQETQYF. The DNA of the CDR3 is TGTGCCAGCAGCCACGTTAGCGGGGCACAAGAGACCCAGTACTTC.

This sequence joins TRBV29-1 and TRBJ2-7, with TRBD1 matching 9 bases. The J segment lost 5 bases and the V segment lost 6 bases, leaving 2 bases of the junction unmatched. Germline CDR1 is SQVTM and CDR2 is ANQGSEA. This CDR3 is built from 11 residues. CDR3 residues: CSVTGGHEQYF. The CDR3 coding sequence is TGCAGCGTGACAGGGGGGCACGAGCAGTACTTC.

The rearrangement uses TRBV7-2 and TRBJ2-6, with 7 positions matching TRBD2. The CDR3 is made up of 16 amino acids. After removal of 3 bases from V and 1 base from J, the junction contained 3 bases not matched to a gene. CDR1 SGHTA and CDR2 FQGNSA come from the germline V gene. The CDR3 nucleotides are TGTGCCAGCAGCTTGAACGGGGGGTCTGGGGCCAACGTCCTGACTTTC. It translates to CASSLNGGSGANVLTF.

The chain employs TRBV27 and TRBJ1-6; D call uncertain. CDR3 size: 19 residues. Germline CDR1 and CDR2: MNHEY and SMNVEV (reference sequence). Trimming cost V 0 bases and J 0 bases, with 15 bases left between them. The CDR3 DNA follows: TGTGCCAGCAGTTTATCCGGTAGCACCTTTAGCTCCTATAATTCACCCCTCCACTTT. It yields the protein CASSLSGSTFSSYNSPLHF.

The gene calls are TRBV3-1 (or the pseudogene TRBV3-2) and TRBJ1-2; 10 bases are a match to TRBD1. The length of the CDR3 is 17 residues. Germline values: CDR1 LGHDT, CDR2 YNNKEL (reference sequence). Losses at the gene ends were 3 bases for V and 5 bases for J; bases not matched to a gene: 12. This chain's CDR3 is CASSQMGQGTRVYGYTF. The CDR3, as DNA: TGTGCCAGCAGCCAGATGGGACAGGGGACCCGTGTTTATGGCTACACCTTC.

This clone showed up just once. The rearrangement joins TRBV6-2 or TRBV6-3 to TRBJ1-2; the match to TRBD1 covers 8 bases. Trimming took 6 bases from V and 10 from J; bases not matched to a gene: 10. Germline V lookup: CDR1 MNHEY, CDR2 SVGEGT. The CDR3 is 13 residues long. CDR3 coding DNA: TGTGCCAGCAGCTTTAAAGGGACAGGCTACTACACCTTC. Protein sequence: CASSFKGTGYYTF.